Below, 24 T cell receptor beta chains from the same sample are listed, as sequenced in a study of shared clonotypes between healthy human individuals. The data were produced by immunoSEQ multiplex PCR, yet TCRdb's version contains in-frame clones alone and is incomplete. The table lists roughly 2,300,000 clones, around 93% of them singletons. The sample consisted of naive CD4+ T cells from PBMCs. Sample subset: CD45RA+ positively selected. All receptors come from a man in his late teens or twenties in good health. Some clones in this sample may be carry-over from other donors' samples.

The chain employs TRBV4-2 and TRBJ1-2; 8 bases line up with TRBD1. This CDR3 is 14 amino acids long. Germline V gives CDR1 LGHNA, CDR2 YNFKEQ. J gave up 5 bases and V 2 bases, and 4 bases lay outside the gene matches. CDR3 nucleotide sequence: TGTGCCAGCAGCCAACAGGGGGCGCGGTATGGCTACACCTTC. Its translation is CASSQQGARYGYTF.

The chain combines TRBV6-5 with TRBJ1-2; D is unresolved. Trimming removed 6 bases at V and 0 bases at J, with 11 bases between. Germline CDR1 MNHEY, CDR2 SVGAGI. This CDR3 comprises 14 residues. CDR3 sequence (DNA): TGTGCCAGCAGGGAGCGGACGGCTAACTATGGCTACACCTTC. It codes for CASRERTANYGYTF.

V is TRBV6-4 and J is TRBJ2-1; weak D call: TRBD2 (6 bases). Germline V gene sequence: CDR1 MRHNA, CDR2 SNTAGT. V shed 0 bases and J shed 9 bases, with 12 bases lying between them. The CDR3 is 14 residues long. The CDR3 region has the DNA TGTGCCAGCAGTGACTCGCGGGGAGCCCTTGAGCAGTTCTTC. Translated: CASSDSRGALEQFF.

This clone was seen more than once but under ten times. The CDR3 coding sequence is TGTGCCAGCTCACCACCGGCGACCTGGAACACTGAAGCTTTCTTT. This gives the protein CASSPPATWNTEAFF. The chain carries TRBV18 and TRBJ1-1; no reliable D call. V was pared by 0 bases and J by 1 base, with 9 bases between. In germline, CDR1 is KGHSH, CDR2 LQKENI. The CDR3 sequence is 15 residues long.

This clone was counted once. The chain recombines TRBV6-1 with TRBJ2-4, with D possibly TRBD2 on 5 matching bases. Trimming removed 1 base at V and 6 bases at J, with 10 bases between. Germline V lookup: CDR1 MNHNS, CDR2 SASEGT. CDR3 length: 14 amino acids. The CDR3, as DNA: TGTGCCAGCAGTGAAGATCCGCGGGCAAACATTCAGTACTTC. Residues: CASSEDPRANIQYF.

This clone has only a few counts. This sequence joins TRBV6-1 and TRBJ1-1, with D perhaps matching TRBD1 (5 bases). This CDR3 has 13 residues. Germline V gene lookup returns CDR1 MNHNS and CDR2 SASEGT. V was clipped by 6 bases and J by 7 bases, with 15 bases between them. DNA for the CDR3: TGTGCCAGCAGCGCTCGGGGCGGGGATGAAGCTTTCTTT. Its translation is CASSARGGDEAFF.

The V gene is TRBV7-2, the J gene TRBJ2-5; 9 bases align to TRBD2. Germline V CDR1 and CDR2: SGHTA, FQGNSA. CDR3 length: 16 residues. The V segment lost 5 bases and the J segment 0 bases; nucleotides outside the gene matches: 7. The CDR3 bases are TGTGCCAGCAGCCCCGGCGGGGGGGGGTACCAAGAGACCCAGTACTTC. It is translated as CASSPGGGGYQETQYF.

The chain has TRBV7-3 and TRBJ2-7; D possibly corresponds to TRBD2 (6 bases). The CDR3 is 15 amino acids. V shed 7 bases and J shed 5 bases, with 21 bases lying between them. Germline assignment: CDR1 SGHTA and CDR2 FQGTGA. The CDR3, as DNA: TGTGCCAGCACTCCTCCTCCGGGACTGTGGGACGAGCAGTACTTC. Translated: CASTPPPGLWDEQYF. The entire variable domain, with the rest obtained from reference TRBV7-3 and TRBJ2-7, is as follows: GAGVSQTPSNKVTEKGKYVELRCDPISGHTALYWYRQSLGQGPEFLIYFQGTGAADDSGLPNDRFFAVRPEGSVSTLKIQRTERGDSAVYLCASTPPPGLWDEQYFGPGTRLTVT.

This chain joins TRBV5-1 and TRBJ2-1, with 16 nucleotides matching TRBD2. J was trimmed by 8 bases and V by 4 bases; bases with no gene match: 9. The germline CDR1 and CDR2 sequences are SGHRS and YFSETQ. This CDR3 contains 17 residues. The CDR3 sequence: CASSGGTSGRAVDEQFF. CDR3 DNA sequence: TGCGCCAGCAGCGGCGGGACTAGCGGGAGGGCCGTCGATGAGCAGTTCTTC.

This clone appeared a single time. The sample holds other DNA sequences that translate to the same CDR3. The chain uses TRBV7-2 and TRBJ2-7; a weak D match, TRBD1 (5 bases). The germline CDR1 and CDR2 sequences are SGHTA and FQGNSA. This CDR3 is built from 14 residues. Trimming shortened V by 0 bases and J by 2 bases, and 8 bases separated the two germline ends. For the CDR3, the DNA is TGTGCCAGCAGCTTAGCTGGCAGGGCCTACGAGCAGTACTTC. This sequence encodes CASSLAGRAYEQYF.

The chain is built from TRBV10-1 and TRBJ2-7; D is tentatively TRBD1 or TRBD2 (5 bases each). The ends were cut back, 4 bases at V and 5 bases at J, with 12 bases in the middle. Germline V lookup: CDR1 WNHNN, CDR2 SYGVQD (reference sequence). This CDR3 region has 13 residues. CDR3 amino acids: CASSAAGTHEQYF. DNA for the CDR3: TGCGCCAGCAGTGCGGCAGGGACCCACGAGCAGTACTTC.

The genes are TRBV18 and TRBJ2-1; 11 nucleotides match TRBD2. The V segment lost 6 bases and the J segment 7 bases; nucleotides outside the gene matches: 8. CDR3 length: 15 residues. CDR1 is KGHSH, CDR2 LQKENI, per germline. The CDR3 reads CASSRFSGRANEQFF. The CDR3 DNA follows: TGTGCCAGCTCCCGGTTTAGCGGGAGGGCAAATGAGCAGTTCTTC.

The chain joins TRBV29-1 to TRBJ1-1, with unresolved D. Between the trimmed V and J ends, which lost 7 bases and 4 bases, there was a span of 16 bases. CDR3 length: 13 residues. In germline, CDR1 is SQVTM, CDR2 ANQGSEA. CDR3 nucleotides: TGCAGCGCAGAATCGGTAGTCAGCACTGAAGCTTTCTTT. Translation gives CSAESVVSTEAFF.

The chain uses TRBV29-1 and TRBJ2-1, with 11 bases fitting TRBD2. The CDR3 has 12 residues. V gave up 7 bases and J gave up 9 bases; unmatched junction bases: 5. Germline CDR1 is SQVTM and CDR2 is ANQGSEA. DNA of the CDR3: TGCAGCGGAACTAGCGGGAGCGGTGAGCAGTTCTTC. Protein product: CSGTSGSGEQFF.

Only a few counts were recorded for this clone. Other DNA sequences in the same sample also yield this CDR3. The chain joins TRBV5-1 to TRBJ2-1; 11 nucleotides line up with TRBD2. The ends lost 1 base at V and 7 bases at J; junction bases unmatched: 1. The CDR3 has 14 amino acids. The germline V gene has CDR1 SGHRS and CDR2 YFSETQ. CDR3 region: CASSLTSGSNEQFF. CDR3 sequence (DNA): TGCGCCAGCAGCTTGACTAGCGGGAGTAATGAGCAGTTCTTC.

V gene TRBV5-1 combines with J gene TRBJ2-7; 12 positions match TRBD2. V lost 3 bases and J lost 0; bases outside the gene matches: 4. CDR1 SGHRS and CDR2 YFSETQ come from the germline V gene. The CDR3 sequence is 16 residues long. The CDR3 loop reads CASSWGLAGASYEQYF. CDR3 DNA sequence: TGCGCCAGCAGCTGGGGACTAGCGGGCGCCTCCTACGAGCAGTACTTC.

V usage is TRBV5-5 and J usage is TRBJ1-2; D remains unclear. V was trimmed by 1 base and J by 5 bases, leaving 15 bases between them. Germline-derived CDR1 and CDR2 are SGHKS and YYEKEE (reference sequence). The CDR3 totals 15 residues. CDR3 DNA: TGTGCCAGCAGCTTGTCACTCCTCCTCCAGTATGGCTACACCTTC. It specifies CASSLSLLLQYGYTF.

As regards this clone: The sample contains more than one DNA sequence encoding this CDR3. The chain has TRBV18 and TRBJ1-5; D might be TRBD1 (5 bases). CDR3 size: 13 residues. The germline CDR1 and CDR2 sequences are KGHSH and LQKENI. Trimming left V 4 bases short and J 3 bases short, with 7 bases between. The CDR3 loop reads CASSRGLNQPQHF. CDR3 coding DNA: TGTGCCAGCTCACGGGGCCTCAATCAGCCCCAGCATTTT.

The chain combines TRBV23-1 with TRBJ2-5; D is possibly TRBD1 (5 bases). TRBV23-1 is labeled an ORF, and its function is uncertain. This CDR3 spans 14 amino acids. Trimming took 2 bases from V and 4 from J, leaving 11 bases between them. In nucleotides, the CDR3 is TGCGCCAGCAGTCAAAGGCAGGGCGCAGAGACCCAGTACTTC. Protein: CASSQRQGAETQYF.

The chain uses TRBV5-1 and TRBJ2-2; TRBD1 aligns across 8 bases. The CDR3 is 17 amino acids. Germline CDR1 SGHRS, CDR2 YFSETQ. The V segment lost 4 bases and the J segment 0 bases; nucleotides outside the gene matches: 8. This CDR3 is CASSPGQGRANTGELFF. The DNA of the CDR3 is TGCGCCAGCAGCCCCGGACAGGGAAGGGCGAACACCGGGGAGCTGTTTTTT.

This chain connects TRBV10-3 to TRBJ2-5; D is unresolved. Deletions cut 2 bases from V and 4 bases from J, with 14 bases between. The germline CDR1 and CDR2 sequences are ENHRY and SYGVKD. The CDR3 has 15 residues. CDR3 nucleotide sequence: TGTGCCATCAGTGAGGGCGTCCGTACCATAGAGACCCAGTACTTC. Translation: CAISEGVRTIETQYF.

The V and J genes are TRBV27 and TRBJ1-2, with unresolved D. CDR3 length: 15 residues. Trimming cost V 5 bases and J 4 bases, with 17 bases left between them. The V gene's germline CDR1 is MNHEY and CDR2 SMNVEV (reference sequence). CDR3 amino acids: CASSPPVDQPYGYTF. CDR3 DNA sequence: TGTGCCAGCAGTCCCCCTGTTGACCAACCCTATGGCTACACCTTC.

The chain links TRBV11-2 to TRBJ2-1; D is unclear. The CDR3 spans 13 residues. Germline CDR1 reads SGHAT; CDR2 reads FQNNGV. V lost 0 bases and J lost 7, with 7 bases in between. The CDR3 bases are TGTGCCAGCAGCTTAGATCCCCGGAATGAGCAGTTCTTC. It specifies CASSLDPRNEQFF.

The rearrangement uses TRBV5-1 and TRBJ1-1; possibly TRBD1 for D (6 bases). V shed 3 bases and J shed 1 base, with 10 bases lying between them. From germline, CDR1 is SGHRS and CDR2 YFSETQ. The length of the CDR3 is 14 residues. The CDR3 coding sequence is TGCGCCAGCAGCTCCGGGACACCGAACACTGAAGCTTTCTTT. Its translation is CASSSGTPNTEAFF.